This TCR beta chain was identified during a study of identical twins. Trimming took 4 bases from V and 8 from J, leaving 11 bases between them. The germline gives CDR1 SQVTM, CDR2 ANQGSEA. The length of the CDR3 is 11 residues. cDNA molecules carried unique molecular identifiers, and template switching added a universal primer site. TCRdb analysed the 5' RACE reads with MiXCR anew, one entry per CDR3 protein. In the table there are about 190,000 distinct CDR3 sequences, more than 15% of which are singletons. These data were also filed under a second study, of T cells expressing NK-cell markers. That study reports: HCMV seropositivity characterized most of the eight sequenced donors, and seronegativity one.

Material for sequencing was CD8+ T cells sorted from blood. V gene TRBV29-1 combines with J gene TRBJ1-2; D gene ambiguous. The clonotype was recovered from a woman aged 18-29 years in good health. CDR3 residues: CSVAYSRGYTF. CDR3 in DNA: TGCAGCGTTGCGTACAGTAGGGGCTACACCTTC.